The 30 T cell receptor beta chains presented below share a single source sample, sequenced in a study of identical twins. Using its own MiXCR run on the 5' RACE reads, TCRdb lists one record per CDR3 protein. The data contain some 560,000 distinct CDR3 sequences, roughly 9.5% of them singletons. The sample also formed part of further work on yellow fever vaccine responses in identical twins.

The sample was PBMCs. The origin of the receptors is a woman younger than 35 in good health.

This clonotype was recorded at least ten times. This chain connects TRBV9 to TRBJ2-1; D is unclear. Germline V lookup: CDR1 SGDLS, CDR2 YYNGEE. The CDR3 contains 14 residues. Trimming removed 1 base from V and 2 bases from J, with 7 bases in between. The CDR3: CASSVLPAYNEQFF. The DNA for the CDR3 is TGTGCCAGCAGCGTATTGCCAGCCTACAATGAGCAGTTCTTC.

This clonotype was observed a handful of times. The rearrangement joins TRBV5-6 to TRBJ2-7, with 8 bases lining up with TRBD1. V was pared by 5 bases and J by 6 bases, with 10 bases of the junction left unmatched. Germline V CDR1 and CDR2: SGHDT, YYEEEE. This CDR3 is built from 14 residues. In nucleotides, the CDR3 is TGTGCCAGCAGACCTCCGGACAGGGTCTGCGAGCAGTACTTC. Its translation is CASRPPDRVCEQYF. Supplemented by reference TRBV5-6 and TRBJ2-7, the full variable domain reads DAGVTQSPTHLIKTRGQQVTLRCSPKSGHDTVSWYQQALGQGPQFIFQYYEEEERQRGNFPDRFSGHQFPNYSSELNVNALLLGDSALYLCASRPPDRVCEQYFGPGTRLTVT.

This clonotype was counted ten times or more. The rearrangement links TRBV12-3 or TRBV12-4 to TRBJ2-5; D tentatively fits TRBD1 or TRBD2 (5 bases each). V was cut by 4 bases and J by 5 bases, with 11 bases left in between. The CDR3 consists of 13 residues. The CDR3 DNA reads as TGTGCCAGCAGTTCCGGGACGCCGGAGACCCAGTACTTC. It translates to CASSSGTPETQYF.

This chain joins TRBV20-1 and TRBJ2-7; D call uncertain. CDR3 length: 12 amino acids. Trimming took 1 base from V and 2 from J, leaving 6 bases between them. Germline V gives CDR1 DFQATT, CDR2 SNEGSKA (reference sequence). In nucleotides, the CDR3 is TGCAGTGCTAGAGCCAGCCCCTACGAGCAGTACTTC. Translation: CSARASPYEQYF.

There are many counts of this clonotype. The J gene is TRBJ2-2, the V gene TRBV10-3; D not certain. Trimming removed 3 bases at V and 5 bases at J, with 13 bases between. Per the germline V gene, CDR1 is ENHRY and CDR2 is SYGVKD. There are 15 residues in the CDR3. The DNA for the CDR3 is TGTGCCATCAGTGATGGTTTCACAGAAACCGGGGAGCTGTTTTTT. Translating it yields CAISDGFTETGELFF.

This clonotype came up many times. CDR3 nucleotides: TGTGCCAGCTCGATTAGCGGAGAACAAGAGACCCAGTACTTC. Translated: CASSISGEQETQYF. The chain couples TRBV7-2 to TRBJ2-5; possible D gene TRBD2, 6 bases. CDR1 and CDR2 from the germline V gene are SGHTA and FQGNSA. This CDR3 is 14 amino acids long. V was cut by 8 bases and J by 2 bases, with 15 bases left in between.

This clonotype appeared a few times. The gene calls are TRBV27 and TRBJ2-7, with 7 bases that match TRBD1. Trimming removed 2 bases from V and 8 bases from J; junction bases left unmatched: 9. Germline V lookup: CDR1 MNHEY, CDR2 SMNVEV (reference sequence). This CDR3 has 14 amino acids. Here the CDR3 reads CASSLRDLTGKQYF. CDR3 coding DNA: TGTGCCAGCAGTTTAAGGGATTTGACAGGGAAGCAGTACTTC.

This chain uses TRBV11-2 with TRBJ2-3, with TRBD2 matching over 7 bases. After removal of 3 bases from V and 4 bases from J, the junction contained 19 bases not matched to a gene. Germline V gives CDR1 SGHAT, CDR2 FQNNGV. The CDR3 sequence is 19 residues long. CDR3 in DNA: TGTGCCAGCAGCTTTCCCCTGATTGCGGGAGCGTCCCCCCCAGATACGCAGTATTTT. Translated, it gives CASSFPLIAGASPPDTQYF.

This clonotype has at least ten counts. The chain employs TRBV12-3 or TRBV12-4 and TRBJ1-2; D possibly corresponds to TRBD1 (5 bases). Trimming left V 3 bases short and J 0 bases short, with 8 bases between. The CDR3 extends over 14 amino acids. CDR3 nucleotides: TGTGCCAGCAGTTTTCGGGGACCTAACTATGGCTACACCTTC. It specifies CASSFRGPNYGYTF.

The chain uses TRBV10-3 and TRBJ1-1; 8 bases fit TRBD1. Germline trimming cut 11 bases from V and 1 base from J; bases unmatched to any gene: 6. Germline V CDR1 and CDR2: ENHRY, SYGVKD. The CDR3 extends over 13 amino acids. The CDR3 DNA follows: TGTGCCGCAAAGGACAGGGAGAACACTGAAGCTTTCTTT. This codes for CAAKDRENTEAFF.

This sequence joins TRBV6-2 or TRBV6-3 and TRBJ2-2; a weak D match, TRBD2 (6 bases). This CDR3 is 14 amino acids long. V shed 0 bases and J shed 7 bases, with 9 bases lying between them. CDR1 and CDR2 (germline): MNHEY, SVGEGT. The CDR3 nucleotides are TGTGCCAGCAGTTACTCCCTCGGGGGCGGGGAGCTGTTTTTT. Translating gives CASSYSLGGGELFF.

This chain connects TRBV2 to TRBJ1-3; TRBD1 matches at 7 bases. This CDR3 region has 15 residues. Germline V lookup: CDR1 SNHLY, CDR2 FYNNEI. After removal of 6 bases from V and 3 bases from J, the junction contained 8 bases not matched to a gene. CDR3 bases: TGTGCCAGCAGCTTTTCTACAGGGGATGGAAACACCATATATTTT. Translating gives CASSFSTGDGNTIYF.

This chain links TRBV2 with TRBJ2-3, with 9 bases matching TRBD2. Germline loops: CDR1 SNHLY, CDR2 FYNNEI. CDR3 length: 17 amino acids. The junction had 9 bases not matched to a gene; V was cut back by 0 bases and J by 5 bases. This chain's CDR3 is CASSEAIAGGPVDTQYF. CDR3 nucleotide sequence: TGTGCCAGCAGTGAAGCTATTGCGGGAGGGCCTGTAGATACGCAGTATTTT.

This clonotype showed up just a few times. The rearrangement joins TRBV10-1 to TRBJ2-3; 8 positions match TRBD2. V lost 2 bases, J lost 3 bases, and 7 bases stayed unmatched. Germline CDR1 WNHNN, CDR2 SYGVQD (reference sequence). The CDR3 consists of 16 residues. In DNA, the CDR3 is TGCGCCAGCAGTGAGGCCAGCGGGAGAAGGACAGATACGCAGTATTTT. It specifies CASSEASGRRTDTQYF.

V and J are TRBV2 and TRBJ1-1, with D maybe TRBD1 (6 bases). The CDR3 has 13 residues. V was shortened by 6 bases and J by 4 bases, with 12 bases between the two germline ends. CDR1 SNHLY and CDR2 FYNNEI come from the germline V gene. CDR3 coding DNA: TGTGCCAGCAGGGATTCAGGGGTCACTGAAGCTTTCTTT. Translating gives CASRDSGVTEAFF.

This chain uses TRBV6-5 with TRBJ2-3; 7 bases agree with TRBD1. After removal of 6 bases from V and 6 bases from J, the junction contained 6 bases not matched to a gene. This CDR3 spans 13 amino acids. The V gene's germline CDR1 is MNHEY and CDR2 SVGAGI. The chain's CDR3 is CASSYRGGDTQYF. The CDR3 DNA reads TGTGCCAGCAGCTACAGGGGTGGGGATACGCAGTATTTT.

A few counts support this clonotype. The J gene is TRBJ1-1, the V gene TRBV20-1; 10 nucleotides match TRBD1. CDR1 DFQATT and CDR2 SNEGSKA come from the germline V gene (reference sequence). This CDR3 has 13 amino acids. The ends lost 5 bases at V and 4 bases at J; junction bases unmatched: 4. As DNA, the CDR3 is TGCAGTGCTTTTGGGGACAGGGGCACTGAAGCTTTCTTT. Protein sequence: CSAFGDRGTEAFF.

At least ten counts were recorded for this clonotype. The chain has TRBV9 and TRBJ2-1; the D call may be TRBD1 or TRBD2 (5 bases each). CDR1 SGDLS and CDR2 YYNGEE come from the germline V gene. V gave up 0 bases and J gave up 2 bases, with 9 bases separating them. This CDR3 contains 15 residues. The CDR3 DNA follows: TGTGCCAGCAGCGTAGGGGGGACCACCTACAATGAGCAGTTCTTC. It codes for CASSVGGTTYNEQFF.

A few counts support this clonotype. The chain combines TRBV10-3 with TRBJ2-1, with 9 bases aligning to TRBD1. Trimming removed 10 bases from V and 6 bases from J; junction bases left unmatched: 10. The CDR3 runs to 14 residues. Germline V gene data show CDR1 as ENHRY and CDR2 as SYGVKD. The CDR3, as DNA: TGTGCCAGCACGACAGGGGGATTGGTCAATGAGCAGTTCTTC. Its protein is CASTTGGLVNEQFF.

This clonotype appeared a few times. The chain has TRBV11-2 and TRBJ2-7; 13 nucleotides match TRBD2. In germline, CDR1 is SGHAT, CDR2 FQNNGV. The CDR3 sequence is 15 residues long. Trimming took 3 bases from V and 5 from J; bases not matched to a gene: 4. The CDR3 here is CASSFRTSGSHEQYF. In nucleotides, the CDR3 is TGTGCCAGCAGCTTCCGGACTAGCGGGAGCCACGAGCAGTACTTC.

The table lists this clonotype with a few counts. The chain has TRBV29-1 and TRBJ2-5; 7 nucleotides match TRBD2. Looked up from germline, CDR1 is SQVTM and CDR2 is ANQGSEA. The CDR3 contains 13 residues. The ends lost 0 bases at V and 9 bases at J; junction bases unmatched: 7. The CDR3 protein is CSVEELAVLAQYF. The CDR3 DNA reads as TGCAGCGTTGAAGAGCTAGCGGTGTTGGCCCAGTACTTC. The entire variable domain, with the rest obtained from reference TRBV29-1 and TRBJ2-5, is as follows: SAVISQKPSRDICQRGTSLTIQCQVDSQVTMMFWYRQQPGQSLTLIATANQGSEATYESGFVIDKFPISRPNLTFSTLTVSNMSPEDSSIYLCSVEELAVLAQYFGPGTRLLVL.

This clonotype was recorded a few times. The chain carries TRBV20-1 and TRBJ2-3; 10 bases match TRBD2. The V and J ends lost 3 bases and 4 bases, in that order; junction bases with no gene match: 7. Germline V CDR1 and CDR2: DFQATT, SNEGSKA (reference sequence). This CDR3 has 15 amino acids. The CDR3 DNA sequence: TGCAGTGCTAGGGTTGCTAGCGGGGGCCCAGATACGCAGTATTTT. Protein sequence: CSARVASGGPDTQYF.

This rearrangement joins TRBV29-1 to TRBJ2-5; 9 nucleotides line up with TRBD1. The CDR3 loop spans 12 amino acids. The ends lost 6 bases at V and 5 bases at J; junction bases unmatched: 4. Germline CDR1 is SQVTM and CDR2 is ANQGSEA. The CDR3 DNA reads TGCAGCGTGGGACAGGGAGGTGAGACCCAGTACTTC. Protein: CSVGQGGETQYF.

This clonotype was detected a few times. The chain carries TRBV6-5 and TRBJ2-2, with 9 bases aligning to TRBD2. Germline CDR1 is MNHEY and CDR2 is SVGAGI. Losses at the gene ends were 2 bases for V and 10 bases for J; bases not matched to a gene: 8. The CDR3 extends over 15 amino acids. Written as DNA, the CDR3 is TGTGCCAGCAGTTACGTGGGGCGGGGGGGAGAGGAGCTGTTTTTT. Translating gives CASSYVGRGGEELFF.

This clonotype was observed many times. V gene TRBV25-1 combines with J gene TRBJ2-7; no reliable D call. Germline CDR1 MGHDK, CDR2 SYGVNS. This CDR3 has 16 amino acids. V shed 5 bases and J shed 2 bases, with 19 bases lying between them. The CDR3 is CASSPPIGPRTYEQYF. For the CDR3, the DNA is TGTGCCAGCAGTCCGCCTATAGGGCCAAGAACCTACGAGCAGTACTTC.

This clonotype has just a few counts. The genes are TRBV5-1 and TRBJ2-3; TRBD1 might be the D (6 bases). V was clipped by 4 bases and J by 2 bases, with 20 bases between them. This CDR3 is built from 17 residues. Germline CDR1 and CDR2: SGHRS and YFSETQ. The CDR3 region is CASSPAKVGDTTDTQYF. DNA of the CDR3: TGCGCCAGCAGCCCCGCCAAAGTGGGGGACACCACAGATACGCAGTATTTT.

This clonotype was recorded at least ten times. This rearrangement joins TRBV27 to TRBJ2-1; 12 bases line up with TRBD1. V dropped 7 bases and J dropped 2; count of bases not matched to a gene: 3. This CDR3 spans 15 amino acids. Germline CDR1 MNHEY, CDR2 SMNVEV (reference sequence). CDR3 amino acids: CASKRDRGPYNEQFF. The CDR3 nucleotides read TGTGCCAGCAAGAGGGACAGGGGGCCCTACAATGAGCAGTTCTTC.

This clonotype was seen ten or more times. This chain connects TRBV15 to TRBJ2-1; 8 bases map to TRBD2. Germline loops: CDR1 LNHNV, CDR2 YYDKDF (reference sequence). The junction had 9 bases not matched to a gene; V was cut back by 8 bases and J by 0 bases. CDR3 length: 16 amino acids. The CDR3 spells CATQRGGLLSYNEQFF. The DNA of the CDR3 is TGTGCCACCCAACGGGGGGGCCTGCTCTCCTACAATGAGCAGTTCTTC.

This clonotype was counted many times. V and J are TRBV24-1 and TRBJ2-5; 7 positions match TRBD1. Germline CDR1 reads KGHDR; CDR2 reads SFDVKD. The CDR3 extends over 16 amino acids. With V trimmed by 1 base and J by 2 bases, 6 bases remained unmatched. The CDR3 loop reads CATSDFGQARQETQYF. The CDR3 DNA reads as TGTGCCACCAGTGATTTCGGACAGGCCAGACAAGAGACCCAGTACTTC.

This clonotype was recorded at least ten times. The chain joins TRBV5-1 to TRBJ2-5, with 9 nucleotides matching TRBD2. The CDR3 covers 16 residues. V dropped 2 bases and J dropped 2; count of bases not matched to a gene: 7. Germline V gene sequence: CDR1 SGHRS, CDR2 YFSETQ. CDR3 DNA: TGCGCCAGCAGCTTAGAAGCGGGAGGACTACAAGAGACCCAGTACTTC. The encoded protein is CASSLEAGGLQETQYF.